A selection of T cell receptor beta chains follows, all from one sample in a study of blood T cell repertoires in COVID-19. Produced via immunoSEQ multiplex PCR; TCRdb's table is partial and in-frame only. The sample has 99,000 or so clones, roughly 84% seen once. The sample comprised peripheral blood. These receptors all come from a man in his 70s with active or convalescent COVID-19. Each CDR3 is given with its conserved first and last residue. The D gene is left open where the match is weak. Rows may omit the clone size; those that give it use once, few, many or a size class.

- TRBJ2-5 TRBD2 TRBV7-3 CASSLSREASGFETQYF TGTGCCAGCAGCTTAAGTCGGGAGGCTAGCGGGTTTGAGACCCAGTACTTC
- TRBJ2-3 - TRBV7-2 CASSLGGPGDTQYF TGTGCCAGCAGCCTAGGGGGGCCGGGGGATACGCAGTATTTT
- TRBJ1-5 - TRBV19 CASSTRIRTDNQPQHF TGTGCCAGTAGTACCAGAATTAGGACAGACAATCAGCCCCAGCATTTT
- TRBJ1-5 - TRBV7-8 CASSLSPGGPNQPQHF TGTGCCAGCAGCTTAAGTCCCGGGGGACCCAATCAGCCCCAGCATTTT
- TRBJ1-1 TRBD1 TRBV28 CASSFKPAGGDTEAFF TGTGCCAGCAGTTTCAAACCGGCAGGGGGAGACACTGAAGCTTTCTTT
- TRBJ2-1 TRBD2 TRBV7-8 CASSYTSGGLSYNEQFF TGTGCCAGCAGCTATACTAGCGGGGGGCTTTCCTACAATGAGCAGTTCTTC
once TRBJ1-1 - TRBV30 CAWSKRGATEAFF TGTGCCTGGAGTAAAAGAGGCGCGACTGAAGCTTTCTTT
- TRBJ2-3 - TRBV3-1/TRBV3-2 CASSQLRRVDTQYF TGTGCCAGCAGCCAACTCAGACGGGTCGATACGCAGTATTTT
- TRBJ2-1 TRBD2 TRBV12-5 CASGLASGGSYNEQFF TGTGCTAGTGGTTTGGCTAGCGGGGGGTCCTACAATGAGCAGTTCTTC
- TRBJ2-3 TRBD2 TRBV5-1 CASSPIAGADTQYF TGCGCCAGCAGCCCAATAGCGGGGGCAGATACGCAGTATTTT
- TRBJ2-1 - TRBV4-2 CASSQVAGAGRNEQFF TGTGCCAGCAGCCAAGTAGCCGGCGCAGGGAGGAATGAGCAGTTCTTC
once TRBJ2-4 TRBD1 TRBV7-2 CASSPWDRSDIQYF TGTGCCAGCAGCCCCTGGGACAGGTCGGACATTCAGTACTTC
- TRBJ1-6 - TRBV5-1 CASSSPGGNSPLHF TGCGCCAGCAGCTCCCCGGGAGGTAATTCACCCCTCCACTTT
- TRBJ2-7 - TRBV7-2 CASNSGLDSYEQYF TGTGCCAGCAACTCTGGTCTCGACTCCTACGAGCAGTACTTC
- TRBJ2-5 TRBD1 TRBV3-1/TRBV3-2 CASSLGTGNQETQYF TGTGCCAGCAGCCTCGGGACAGGAAACCAAGAGACCCAGTACTTC
- TRBJ1-1 - TRBV10-1 CASSESTPGAHSIYTEAFF TGCGCCAGCAGTGAGTCGACTCCCGGCGCACATTCGATCTACACTGAAGCTTTCTTT
- TRBJ2-7 - TRBV27 CASSSNSRAPWYEQYF TGTGCCAGCAGTTCCAATTCCAGGGCCCCCTGGTACGAGCAGTACTTC
- TRBJ1-2 TRBD1 TRBV7-2 CASSPGQGRHGYTF TGTGCCAGCAGCCCAGGACAGGGTCGGCATGGCTACACCTTC
- TRBJ1-3 - TRBV6-1 CASSPRTAGNTIYF TGTGCCAGCAGTCCTCGGACAGCCGGAAACACCATATATTTT
- TRBJ1-3 TRBD1 TRBV9 CASSAMTGTAYSGNTIYF TGTGCCAGCAGCGCGATGACCGGGACAGCCTACTCTGGAAACACCATATATTTT
- TRBJ2-1 - TRBV6-6 CASSRTTRGSSYNEQFF TGTGCCAGCAGTCGAACCACGAGGGGGAGCTCCTACAATGAGCAGTTCTTC
- TRBJ1-6 TRBD1 TRBV5-6 CASSETGGLRSPLHF TGTGCCAGCAGCGAGACAGGGGGCCTCCGTTCACCCCTCCACTTT
- TRBJ2-5 - TRBV6-6 CASSFTRNEETQYF TGTGCCAGCAGTTTCACGAGAAACGAGGAGACCCAGTACTTC
- TRBJ2-3 TRBD2 TRBV7-9 CASSWVRGGYADTQYF TGTGCCAGCAGCTGGGTGCGGGGGGGGTACGCAGATACGCAGTATTTT
- TRBJ2-7 - TRBV7-8 CASSLSEKGKLHF TGTGCCAGCAGCTTAAGCGAGAAGGGGAAGCTACATTTC
few TRBJ2-3 - TRBV6-6 CASSTPPVTDTQYF TGTGCCAGCAGTACCCCTCCAGTCACAGATACGCAGTATTTT
- TRBJ2-3 - TRBV28 CASSRYGAGTDTQYF TGTGCCAGCAGCCGCTACGGCGCGGGCACAGATACGCAGTATTTT
- TRBJ2-5 - TRBV19 CASRGAAAGETQYF TGTGCCAGTAGAGGGGCCGCGGCAGGGGAGACCCAGTACTTC
- TRBJ1-4 TRBD1 TRBV19 CASMTGGAGNEKLFF TGTGCCAGTATGACAGGGGGCGCGGGTAATGAAAAACTGTTTTTT
- TRBJ1-2 - TRBV7-2 CASSLDTNYGYTF TGTGCCAGCAGTTTAGACACCAACTATGGCTACACCTTC
- TRBJ1-1 - TRBV19 CASSMMYGALNTEAFF TGTGCCAGTAGTATGATGTACGGAGCCCTGAACACTGAAGCTTTCTTT
- TRBJ2-5 TRBD2 TRBV4-1 CASSPLRASGMVETQYF TGCGCCAGCAGCCCCCTCCGGGCTAGCGGGATGGTAGAGACCCAGTACTTC
- TRBJ2-3 - TRBV7-2 CASSFGGITDTQYF TGTGCCAGCAGCTTCGGGGGAATCACAGATACGCAGTATTTT
- TRBJ2-5 - TRBV7-2 CASSLAGGRETQYF TGTGCCAGCAGCTTAGCGGGGGGGCGAGAGACCCAGTACTTC
- TRBJ2-1 TRBD1 TRBV6-5 CASGRLGTGPYEQFF TGTGCCAGCGGGAGACTTGGGACAGGGCCCTATGAGCAGTTCTTC
- TRBJ2-3 - TRBV7-2 CASSLGRAERDTQYF TGTGCCAGCAGCTTAGGGCGGGCGGAGAGAGATACGCAGTATTTT
once TRBJ1-2 TRBD1 TRBV28 CASSLWGQGYGYTF TGTGCCAGCAGTTTATGGGGACAGGGGTATGGCTACACCTTC
few TRBJ2-5 TRBD1 TRBV4-1 CASSQGGQGETQYF TGCGCCAGCAGCCAAGGAGGACAGGGGGAGACCCAGTACTTC
- TRBJ2-1 TRBD1 TRBV7-9 CASSLYGTGDYNEQFF TGTGCCAGCAGCTTATATGGGACAGGGGACTACAATGAGCAGTTCTTC
- TRBJ2-3 - TRBV5-1 CASSPSGAFTDTQYF TGCGCCAGCAGCCCCTCGGGAGCGTTCACAGATACGCAGTATTTT
- TRBJ2-1 TRBD2 TRBV5-6 CASRRGLAVYNEQFF TGTGCCAGCAGGCGGGGACTAGCGGTCTACAATGAGCAGTTCTTC
- TRBJ1-2 - TRBV12-3/TRBV12-4 CASSFYSYGYTF TGTGCCAGCAGTTTTTACAGCTATGGCTACACCTTC
- TRBJ1-2 TRBD1 TRBV12-3/TRBV12-4 CASSSGTGRGYTF TGTGCCAGCAGTTCCGGGACAGGGAGAGGCTACACCTTC